Below, 28 T cell receptor beta chains from the same sample are listed, as sequenced in a study of graft-versus-host responses after intestinal transplantation. This table comes from immunoSEQ multiplex PCR, and its TCRdb copy is limited to in-frame clones, with some not included. This repertoire shows 85,000 to 90,000 clones, roughly four fifths found once; its top ten account for about 15%. These receptors have no known antigen. The sequences come from unstimulated CD8+ T cells sorted from spleen or lymph node cells, collected before intestinal transplant. These receptors were taken from a human donor who received an intestinal transplant.

V gene TRBV15 combines with J gene TRBJ2-3, with D maybe TRBD1 (5 bases). Deletions cut 2 bases from V and 0 bases from J, with 12 bases between. The CDR3 contains 16 residues. Per the germline V gene, CDR1 is LNHNV and CDR2 is YYDKDF (reference sequence). This CDR3 is CATSRSRQTSTDTQYF. CDR3 in DNA: TGTGCCACCAGCAGATCTCGACAGACAAGCACAGATACGCAGTATTTT.

The V gene is TRBV27, the J gene TRBJ1-2, with D tentatively TRBD1 (6 bases). The length of the CDR3 is 13 residues. Germline V CDR1 and CDR2: MNHEY, SMNVEV (reference sequence). V lost 5 bases and J 7 bases, leaving 14 bases between the germline ends. The chain's CDR3 is CASSKRGGGGYTF. DNA for the CDR3: TGTGCCAGCAGTAAGAGGGGAGGGGGTGGCTACACCTTC.

The V gene is TRBV4-1, the J gene TRBJ2-7; 8 bases are shared with TRBD1. The CDR3 runs to 18 residues. J was trimmed by 7 bases and V by 0 bases; bases with no gene match: 17. Germline CDR1 reads MGHRA; CDR2 reads YSYEKL. The CDR3 sequence is CASSQDFVWRQGSREQYF. CDR3 DNA sequence: TGCGCCAGCAGCCAAGATTTTGTTTGGAGACAGGGGAGCCGAGAGCAGTACTTC.

This chain connects TRBV28 to TRBJ2-5; no clear D gene. This CDR3 comprises 13 residues. CDR1 and CDR2 (germline): MDHEN, SYDVKM. V shed 4 bases and J shed 1 base, with 7 bases lying between them. CDR3 sequence: CASSSQRQETQYF. CDR3 in DNA: TGTGCCAGCAGTTCCCAGCGCCAAGAGACCCAGTACTTC.

V gene TRBV2 combines with J gene TRBJ2-2; D perhaps matches TRBD1 (8 bases). V was shortened by 10 bases and J by 4 bases, with 13 bases between the two germline ends. The CDR3 extends over 13 amino acids. CDR1 is SNHLY, CDR2 FYNNEI, per germline. The CDR3: CAITGGVTGELFF. The CDR3, as DNA: TGTGCCATTACAGGGGGGGTCACCGGGGAGCTGTTTTTT.

The chain joins TRBV10-3 to TRBJ1-5; D gene unclear. The CDR3 is 14 amino acids. V lost 2 bases and J 4 bases, leaving 9 bases between the germline ends. The V gene's germline CDR1 is ENHRY and CDR2 SYGVKD. CDR3 protein: CAISEEQINQPQHF. CDR3 nucleotides: TGTGCCATCAGTGAGGAACAGATTAATCAGCCCCAGCATTTT.

This chain uses TRBV7-9 with TRBJ2-7; TRBD1 aligns across 12 bases. This CDR3 is built from 16 residues. The V segment lost 4 bases and the J segment 3 bases; nucleotides outside the gene matches: 7. From germline, CDR1 is SEHNR and CDR2 FQNEAQ (reference sequence). CDR3 nucleotide sequence: TGTGCCAGCAGCTCTACCCGGGACAGGGGGCTCTACGAGCAGTACTTC. Translation gives CASSSTRDRGLYEQYF.

The rearrangement uses TRBV10-3 and TRBJ2-2; 9 bases map to TRBD2. V was pared by 6 bases and J by 4 bases, with 12 bases of the junction left unmatched. Per germline, CDR1 ENHRY and CDR2 SYGVKD. The length of the CDR3 is 17 residues. CDR3 sequence reads: CAISLLGSGGRTGELFF. CDR3 nucleotides: TGTGCCATCAGCCTTTTGGGTAGCGGGGGCCGCACCGGGGAGCTGTTTTTT.

In regard to this clone: This sample also contains other DNA sequences that code for the same CDR3. The V and J genes are TRBV9 and TRBJ2-1; 7 bases align to TRBD2. The CDR3 runs 16 residues. The V segment lost 2 bases and the J segment 7 bases; nucleotides outside the gene matches: 12. Per germline, CDR1 SGDLS and CDR2 YYNGEE. The chain's CDR3 is CASSVSGRAGVNEQFF. CDR3 in DNA: TGTGCCAGCAGCGTGTCGGGTAGGGCGGGAGTGAATGAGCAGTTCTTC.

V gene TRBV5-1 combines with J gene TRBJ2-7; D is perhaps TRBD1 (6 bases). Germline CDR1 is SGHRS and CDR2 is YFSETQ. Trimming removed 5 bases at V and 1 base at J, with 10 bases between. This CDR3 is 13 amino acids long. CDR3 bases: TGCGCCAGCAGTTTTGGACAGTCCTACGAGCAGTACTTC. Translated, it gives CASSFGQSYEQYF.

This clone was seen only a few times. CDR3 DNA sequence: TGTGCCAGCAGTGAGCGGGACACAGATACGCAGTATTTT. As protein: CASSERDTDTQYF. The chain combines TRBV6-5 with TRBJ2-3; 7 bases line up with TRBD2. V lost 5 bases to trimming and J lost 2 bases; unmatched junction nucleotides: 1. CDR1 is MNHEY and CDR2 is SVGAGI in the germline V gene. The CDR3 is 13 residues long.

The chain recombines TRBV27 with TRBJ1-3; D ambiguous. The CDR3 sequence is 14 residues long. Germline V gene lookup returns CDR1 MNHEY and CDR2 SMNVEV (reference sequence). Trimming cost V 5 bases and J 3 bases, with 11 bases left between them. CDR3 bases: TGTGCCAGCAGTCCAAATGTACGTGGAAACACCATATATTTT. This encodes CASSPNVRGNTIYF.

The genes are TRBV7-2 and TRBJ2-7, with a tentative D call TRBD1 (5 bases). Trimming stripped 4 bases from V and 0 bases from J, with 13 bases between. This CDR3 has 15 residues. Germline V gene data show CDR1 as SGHTA and CDR2 as FQGNSA. The CDR3 loop reads CASSYRDSRSYEQYF. The CDR3 DNA is TGTGCCAGCAGCTACCGTGACAGCCGCTCCTACGAGCAGTACTTC.

This chain links TRBV6-5 with TRBJ2-7; 9 positions agree with TRBD1. From germline, CDR1 is MNHEY and CDR2 SVGAGI. There are 16 residues in the CDR3. V was pared by 0 bases and J by 2 bases, with 5 bases of the junction left unmatched. The CDR3 protein is CASSYSPGTGTYEQYF. CDR3 DNA sequence: TGTGCCAGCAGTTACTCGCCTGGGACAGGGACCTACGAGCAGTACTTC.

The chain combines TRBV29-1 with TRBJ2-7; D is perhaps TRBD1 or TRBD2 (7 bases each). Germline V gene data show CDR1 as SQVTM and CDR2 as ANQGSEA. Between the trimmed V and J ends, which lost 2 bases and 2 bases, there was a span of 16 bases. CDR3 length equals 15 residues. In DNA form, the CDR3 reads TGCAGCGTTGAATGGGGAGGGGGCAAAGCCTACGAGCAGTACTTC. Its translation: CSVEWGGGKAYEQYF.

V usage is TRBV5-6 and J usage is TRBJ2-1; D is unresolved. CDR3 length: 14 amino acids. V lost 0 bases and J lost 2, with 6 bases in between. In germline, CDR1 is SGHDT, CDR2 YYEEEE. CDR3 nucleotides: TGTGCCAGCAGCTTGGGTACAACCTACAATGAGCAGTTCTTC. Its protein is CASSLGTTYNEQFF.

The chain uses TRBV5-6 and TRBJ2-7; D is uncertain. Trimming stripped 1 base from V and 6 bases from J, with 8 bases between. The CDR3 is 12 residues long. CDR1 is SGHDT and CDR2 is YYEEEE in the germline V gene. The CDR3 here is CASSLSRSEQYF. Written as DNA, the CDR3 is TGTGCCAGCAGCTTGTCTAGGTCCGAGCAGTACTTC.

This rearrangement joins TRBV9 to TRBJ1-1; no clear D. The V end was cut by 0 bases, the J end by 5 bases, with 11 bases between. The CDR3 loop spans 14 amino acids. Germline CDR1 and CDR2: SGDLS and YYNGEE. Written as DNA, the CDR3 is TGTGCCAGCAGCGTAGCCCCGGGAGGAACTGAAGCTTTCTTT. It yields the protein CASSVAPGGTEAFF.

The J gene is TRBJ1-2, the V gene TRBV23-1; 9 bases align to TRBD1. TRBV23-1 is flagged as an ORF with uncertain function. V gave up 5 bases and J gave up 8 bases; unmatched junction bases: 9. The length of the CDR3 is 14 residues. The CDR3 DNA reads TGCGCCAGCAGTGAACAGGGGGCGAGGGAAGGCTACACCTTC. This codes for CASSEQGAREGYTF.

The rearrangement links TRBV27 to TRBJ2-7, with D tentatively TRBD1 or TRBD2 (6 bases each). V was trimmed by 6 bases and J by 7 bases, leaving 13 bases between them. Looked up from germline, CDR1 is MNHEY and CDR2 is SMNVEV (reference sequence). This CDR3 region has 12 residues. For the CDR3, the DNA is TGTGCCAGCAGCTGGGGGGCGGGAGAGCAGTACTTC. It encodes CASSWGAGEQYF.

V and J are TRBV11-2 and TRBJ2-7; 10 bases line up with TRBD1. Per germline, CDR1 SGHAT and CDR2 FQNNGV. The CDR3 is 14 residues long. Trimming cost V 5 bases and J 4 bases; bases outside gene matches: 5. This chain's CDR3 is CASSPRQGAYEQYF. The DNA for the CDR3 is TGTGCCAGCAGCCCCAGACAGGGGGCTTACGAGCAGTACTTC. Variable domain in full (rest from reference TRBV11-2 and TRBJ2-7): EAGVAQSPRYKIIEKRQSVAFWCNPISGHATLYWYQQILGQGPKLLIQFQNNGVVDDSQLPKDRFSAERLKGVDSTLKIQPAKLEDSAVYLCASSPRQGAYEQYFGPGTRLTVT.

In nucleotides, the CDR3 is TGTGCCAGCAGCCTCCCCGGGGGACAGGGGATCCCTGGAAACACCATATATTTT. This sequence encodes CASSLPGGQGIPGNTIYF. The chain is built from TRBV7-6 and TRBJ1-3; the match to TRBD1 covers 10 bases. With 5 bases clipped from V and 2 bases from J, the junction kept 12 bases outside the gene matches. Germline loops: CDR1 SGHVS, CDR2 FNYEAQ. CDR3 length: 18 amino acids. Using reference TRBV7-6 and TRBJ1-3 for the parts outside the CDR3, the full variable domain is GAGVSQSPRYKVTKRGQDVALRCDPISGHVSLYWYRQALGQGPEFLTYFNYEAQQDKSGLPNDRFSAERPEGSISTLTIQRTEQRDSAMYRCASSLPGGQGIPGNTIYFGEGSWLTVV.

This chain uses TRBV5-6 with TRBJ2-5; D is unresolved. The CDR3 contains 13 residues. The germline CDR1 and CDR2 sequences are SGHDT and YYEEEE. V gave up 1 base and J gave up 1 base, with 5 bases separating them. The CDR3 DNA is TGTGCCAGCAGCTTGAAGGGCCAAGAGACCCAGTACTTC. Amino acid sequence: CASSLKGQETQYF.

The rearrangement uses TRBV20-1 and TRBJ2-7; D uncertain. In germline, CDR1 is DFQATT, CDR2 SNEGSKA (reference sequence). Trimming left V 3 bases short and J 1 base short, with 4 bases between. This CDR3 comprises 11 residues. CDR3 coding DNA: TGCAGTGCTAGGAGGTCCTACGAGCAGTACTTC. Amino acids: CSARRSYEQYF.

The chain combines TRBV7-3 with TRBJ2-1; 8 bases agree with TRBD2. This CDR3 region has 16 residues. V dropped 1 base and J dropped 8; count of bases not matched to a gene: 10. Germline V gene data show CDR1 as SGHTA and CDR2 as FQGTGA. Written as DNA, the CDR3 is TGTGCCAGCAGCTTAAGTGCAGCGGGAGCCTGGGATGAGCAGTTCTTC. This encodes CASSLSAAGAWDEQFF.

The rearrangement links TRBV6-5 to TRBJ2-7; possibly TRBD1 for D (5 bases). CDR3 length: 14 residues. Trimming took 2 bases from V and 3 from J, leaving 11 bases between them. Germline lookup yields CDR1 MNHEY and CDR2 SVGAGI. The CDR3 DNA reads as TGTGCCAGCAGTTACGGGCAGGGTGTCTACGAGCAGTACTTC. This codes for CASSYGQGVYEQYF.

This chain joins TRBV27 and TRBJ1-5; D remains ambiguous. The V end lost 5 bases, the J end lost 3 bases, and 17 bases lay between the germline ends. This CDR3 has 16 amino acids. Per the germline V gene, CDR1 is MNHEY and CDR2 is SMNVEV (reference sequence). The CDR3 spells CASSPLYRASNQPQHF. The CDR3 nucleotides read TGTGCCAGCAGTCCCCTCTACAGAGCGTCCAATCAGCCCCAGCATTTT.

The chain employs TRBV5-6 and TRBJ2-2; the match to TRBD2 covers 7 bases. The CDR3 has 15 amino acids. Germline values: CDR1 SGHDT, CDR2 YYEEEE. Trimming took 5 bases from V and 0 from J; bases not matched to a gene: 4. CDR3 coding DNA: TGTGCCAGCAGACTAGCGCGCGCGAACACCGGGGAGCTGTTTTTT. It is translated as CASRLARANTGELFF.